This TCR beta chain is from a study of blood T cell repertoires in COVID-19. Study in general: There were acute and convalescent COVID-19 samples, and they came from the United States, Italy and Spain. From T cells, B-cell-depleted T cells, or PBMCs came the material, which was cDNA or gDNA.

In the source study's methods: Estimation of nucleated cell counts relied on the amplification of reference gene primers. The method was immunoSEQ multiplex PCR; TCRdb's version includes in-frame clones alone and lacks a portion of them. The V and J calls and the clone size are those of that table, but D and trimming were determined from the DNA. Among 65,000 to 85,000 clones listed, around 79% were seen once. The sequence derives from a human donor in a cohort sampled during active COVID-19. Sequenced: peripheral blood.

CDR3 loop: CAVPGGASNTEAFF. DNA of the CDR3: TGTGCCGTCCCGGGGGGGGCCTCGAACACTGAAGCTTTCTTT. The chain recombines TRBV2 with TRBJ1-1; possible D gene TRBD1, 6 bases. V was trimmed by 11 bases and J by 1 base, leaving 17 bases between them. The CDR3 extends over 14 amino acids. Per germline, CDR1 SNHLY and CDR2 FYNNEI.